This T cell receptor (beta chain) is from a study of early T cells in non-severe SARS-CoV-2 infection. Ten or more counts support this clonotype. Germline CDR1 and CDR2: SGHNT and YYREEE (reference sequence). The CDR3 runs to 13 residues. V was clipped by 1 base and J by 15 bases, with 14 bases between them. MiXCR, run by TCRdb on the 5' RACE reads, gives a single entry per CDR3 protein. The data show about 39,000 distinct CDR3 sequences, 5.5% seen once. The material was whole blood, obtained at baseline. The clonotype was recovered from an adult who was a healthcare worker with PCR-confirmed SARS-CoV-2 infection or an uninfected control (not recorded which). V gene TRBV5-4 combines with J gene TRBJ1-6, with D maybe TRBD1 (6 bases). The CDR3 bases are TGTGCCAGCAGCTTGCCAGGGACACCAATCCTCCACTTT. It yields the protein CASSLPGTPILHF.